Each of the 18 T cell receptor beta chains below was sequenced from the same sample in a study of radiotherapy plus CTLA-4 blockade in lung cancer. Here immunoSEQ multiplex PCR was the method, and the copy in TCRdb shows in-frame clones only, minus some. The repertoire consists of approximately 110,000 clones, with roughly 80% occurring once and the leading ten covering 2.5% to 3.5%. Sequencing was performed on peripheral blood, taken from a patient treated with radiotherapy plus ipilimumab. The source is a human donor with non-small cell lung cancer that progressed on radiotherapy plus ipilimumab. Some clones in this sample may be carry-over from other donors' samples.

CDR3 nucleotides: TGTGCCAGCAGCTCCTCAGGGGTTAGCACAGATACGCAGTATTTT. It translates to CASSSSGVSTDTQYF. This chain connects TRBV11-3 to TRBJ2-3; weak D call: TRBD1 (6 bases). Trimming pared 4 bases from V and 0 bases from J, leaving 11 bases between. CDR3 size: 15 residues. Germline loops: CDR1 SGHNT, CDR2 YENEEA.

V is TRBV18 and J is TRBJ2-3; a weak D match, TRBD1 (5 bases). CDR3 length: 15 amino acids. In germline, CDR1 is KGHSH, CDR2 LQKENI. Deletions cut 3 bases from V and 2 bases from J, with 12 bases between. This CDR3 is CASSPLGALTDTQYF. In DNA, the CDR3 is TGTGCCAGCTCACCCTTAGGGGCCCTCACAGATACGCAGTATTTT. Full variable domain (missing parts from reference TRBV18 and TRBJ2-3): NAGVMQNPRHLVRRRGQEARLRCSPMKGHSHVYWYRQLPEEGLKFMVYLQKENIIDESGMPKERFSAEFPKEGPSILRIQQVVRGDSAAYFCASSPLGALTDTQYFGPGTRLTVL.

The rearrangement uses TRBV4-3 and TRBJ1-6; D ambiguous. Trimming shortened V by 2 bases and J by 10 bases, and 15 bases separated the two germline ends. CDR1 is LGHNA, CDR2 YSLEER, per germline. The CDR3 consists of 15 residues. This CDR3 reads CASSQRAEGASPLHF. In nucleotides, the CDR3 is TGCGCCAGCAGCCAAAGGGCGGAGGGTGCGTCACCCCTCCACTTT.

V usage is TRBV7-2 and J usage is TRBJ1-3; a possible D gene is TRBD1 (6 bases). The CDR3 contains 16 residues. Germline CDR1 and CDR2: SGHTA and FQGNSA. V dropped 5 bases and J dropped 0 bases, with 14 bases sitting between them. This CDR3 reads CASSTTRGSSGNTIYF. CDR3 in DNA: TGTGCCAGCAGCACAACAAGGGGGTCCTCTGGAAACACCATATATTTT.

This sequence joins TRBV7-3 and TRBJ2-3, with TRBD2 matching over 7 bases. The CDR3 sequence is 14 residues long. Germline assignment: CDR1 SGHTA and CDR2 FQGTGA. With V trimmed by 3 bases and J by 2 bases, 2 bases remained unmatched. Here the CDR3 reads CASSFGGNTDTQYF. In DNA form, the CDR3 reads TGTGCCAGCAGCTTCGGGGGGAACACAGATACGCAGTATTTT. Variable domain in full (rest from reference TRBV7-3 and TRBJ2-3): GAGVSQTPSNKVTEKGKYVELRCDPISGHTALYWYRQSLGQGPEFLIYFQGTGAADDSGLPNDRFFAVRPEGSVSTLKIQRTERGDSAVYLCASSFGGNTDTQYFGPGTRLTVL.

This chain links TRBV6-6 with TRBJ1-3; D is possibly TRBD1 (5 bases). The CDR3 length is 13 residues. V was cut by 2 bases and J by 8 bases, with 10 bases left in between. The germline gives CDR1 MNHNY, CDR2 SVGAGI (reference sequence). The CDR3 sequence: CASSYTGLHTIYF. DNA for the CDR3: TGTGCCAGCAGTTACACAGGTCTCCACACCATATATTTT.

This chain links TRBV5-4 with TRBJ2-7, with TRBD1 matching 10 bases. V was pared by 0 bases and J by 4 bases, with 10 bases of the junction left unmatched. CDR3 size: 17 residues. Germline-derived CDR1 and CDR2 are SGHNT and YYREEE (reference sequence). In DNA, the CDR3 is TGTGCCAGCAGCTTGGGGGGCAGTGGGACAGGGGTGTACGAGCAGTACTTC. This gives the protein CASSLGGSGTGVYEQYF.

The rearrangement uses TRBV29-1 and TRBJ1-4; the D gene is possibly TRBD1 (5 bases). Germline loops: CDR1 SQVTM, CDR2 ANQGSEA. The CDR3 contains 14 residues. The V and J ends lost 6 bases and 3 bases respectively, with 14 bases between them. The CDR3 sequence is CSVREVGSNEKLFF. CDR3 bases: TGCAGCGTCAGGGAGGTTGGATCTAATGAAAAACTGTTTTTT.

About this clone itself: Compared with germline, one end of the junction differs, possibly owing to a read error. V is TRBV5-4 and J is TRBJ2-7; tentatively, D is TRBD2 (5 bases). The length of the CDR3 is 16 residues. Germline CDR1 reads SGHNT; CDR2 reads YYREEE (reference sequence). For the CDR3, the DNA is TGTGCCAACAGCCCCCGATGGGGAGCTCTTAACTACGAGCAGTACTTC. Translated: CANSPRWGALNYEQYF. Supplemented by reference TRBV5-4 and TRBJ2-7, the full variable domain reads ETGVTQSPTHLIKTRGQQVTLRCSSQSGHNTVSWYQQALGQGPQFIFQYYREEENGRGNFPPRFSGLQFPNYSSELNVNALELDDSALYLCANSPRWGALNYEQYFGPGTRLTVT.

The chain links TRBV10-3 to TRBJ2-2; D gene uncertain. Trimming cost V 6 bases and J 4 bases, with 9 bases left between them. CDR3 length: 13 residues. Germline V gives CDR1 ENHRY, CDR2 SYGVKD. The CDR3 is CAIRYILTGELFF. DNA of the CDR3: TGTGCCATCAGGTACATCCTCACCGGGGAGCTGTTTTTT.

The chain has TRBV25-1 and TRBJ2-7, with 14 nucleotides matching TRBD2. The germline CDR1 and CDR2 sequences are MGHDK and SYGVNS. This CDR3 has 18 residues. The V and J ends lost 3 bases and 0 bases, in that order; junction bases with no gene match: 7. CDR3 residues: CASSETSGGAYNSYEQYF. CDR3 DNA sequence: TGTGCCAGCAGTGAGACTAGCGGGGGGGCTTACAACTCCTACGAGCAGTACTTC.

V usage is TRBV5-1 and J usage is TRBJ2-3; 10 bases are a match to TRBD2. The CDR3 extends over 18 amino acids. Losses at the gene ends were 4 bases for V and 0 bases for J; bases not matched to a gene: 11. Germline loops: CDR1 SGHRS, CDR2 YFSETQ. CDR3 protein: CASSTRPLAGRSTDTQYF. Written as DNA, the CDR3 is TGCGCCAGCAGCACCAGACCACTAGCGGGGCGAAGCACAGATACGCAGTATTTT.

This chain connects TRBV5-6 to TRBJ1-5, with D perhaps TRBD1 (6 bases). The V end lost 6 bases, the J end lost 2 bases, and 18 bases lay between the germline ends. The CDR3 length is 16 residues. Per the germline V gene, CDR1 is SGHDT and CDR2 is YYEEEE. The CDR3 region has the DNA TGTGCCAGCACTGAAGGGGGAGGTTTGCGCAATCAGCCCCAGCATTTT. Translation gives CASTEGGGLRNQPQHF.

This clone was seen more than once but under ten times. This chain joins TRBV18 and TRBJ2-7, with 8 bases that match TRBD1. V dropped 3 bases and J dropped 0; count of bases not matched to a gene: 10. There are 17 residues in the CDR3. In germline, CDR1 is KGHSH, CDR2 LQKENI. The CDR3 coding sequence is TGTGCCAGCTCACCCCAAAGACAGGGGACGAGCTCCTACGAGCAGTACTTC. Its translation is CASSPQRQGTSSYEQYF. The entire variable domain, with the rest obtained from reference TRBV18 and TRBJ2-7, is as follows: NAGVMQNPRHLVRRRGQEARLRCSPMKGHSHVYWYRQLPEEGLKFMVYLQKENIIDESGMPKERFSAEFPKEGPSILRIQQVVRGDSAAYFCASSPQRQGTSSYEQYFGPGTRLTVT.

The chain is built from TRBV10-3 and TRBJ2-3; 7 nucleotides agree with TRBD1. Per the germline V gene, CDR1 is ENHRY and CDR2 is SYGVKD. The V and J ends lost 9 bases and 0 bases, in that order; junction bases with no gene match: 12. This CDR3 region has 16 residues. CDR3 protein: CAIKGAHRGSTDTQYF. As DNA, the CDR3 is TGTGCCATTAAAGGGGCCCACAGGGGCAGCACAGATACGCAGTATTTT.

V and J are TRBV5-1 and TRBJ2-5; a weak D match, TRBD1 (5 bases). Germline V gene sequence: CDR1 SGHRS, CDR2 YFSETQ. V dropped 0 bases and J dropped 4 bases, with 10 bases sitting between them. The CDR3 has 14 residues. CDR3 region: CASSLGQKGETQYF. The CDR3 bases are TGCGCCAGCAGCTTGGGACAGAAAGGAGAGACCCAGTACTTC.

The chain has TRBV21-1 and TRBJ1-5; the table's D gene call, TRBD1, was not cross checked with the DNA. TRBV21-1 corresponds to a pseudogene. The CDR3 extends over 20 amino acids. Here the CDR3 reads CASSKASPGQGWGGNQPQHF. CDR3 DNA sequence: TGTGCCAGCAGCAAAGCCTCGCCGGGACAGGGGTGGGGTGGCAATCAGCCCCAGCATTTT.

This chain uses TRBV19 with TRBJ1-1; D is unclear. Deletions cut 6 bases from V and 3 bases from J, with 23 bases between. Germline lookup yields CDR1 LNHDA and CDR2 SQIVND (reference sequence). The CDR3 runs to 17 residues. The CDR3 reads CASRHHLEDRFDTEAFF. The CDR3 DNA is TGTGCCAGTAGACACCACCTCGAGGATAGATTTGACACTGAAGCTTTCTTT.